This is a list of T cell receptor beta chains from one sample in a study of Ad26.COV2.S vaccination and SARS-CoV-2 variants. Here immunoSEQ multiplex PCR was the method, and the copy in TCRdb shows in-frame clones only, minus some. The table has roughly 460,000 clones, approximately 90% seen once. Here the sequenced sample was peripheral blood, taken in a trial of Ad26.COV2.S vaccine versus placebo. The receptors originated from a person between 18 and 65 years old who received the Ad26.COV2.S COVID-19 vaccine or a placebo. Both conserved end residues are part of each CDR3. D genes are given only for firm matches. Expanded clones get a size class; other rows say once, few or many, or leave the size out.

TRBV7-9,-,TRBJ1-2,-,TGTGCCAGCAGCTTACAGGGAGGTAGTGACTATGGCTACACCTTC,CASSLQGGSDYGYTF
TRBV2,TRBD1,TRBJ2-1,-,TGTGCCAGCAGTGAAGCTCGGACAGGGATGAGTGAGCAGTTCTTC,CASSEARTGMSEQFF
TRBV15,-,TRBJ2-3,-,TGTGCCACCAGCAGAGGCCCGTTAATAGCTAGCACAGATACGCAGTATTTT,CATSRGPLIASTDTQYF
TRBV29-1,TRBD2,TRBJ2-1,once,TGCAGCGTTGAGGAGAAGACTAGCGGGAGGGAGGATGAGCAGTTCTTC,CSVEEKTSGREDEQFF
TRBV19,TRBD1,TRBJ1-5,-,TGTGCCAGCACTGACAGGGGTCGGGGGCAGCCCCAGCATTTT,CASTDRGRGQPQHF
TRBV7-2,TRBD2,TRBJ2-7,-,TGTGCCAGCAGCTTAGTGTCCGCCGGCGGGAGTCGGCAGTACTTC,CASSLVSAGGSRQYF
TRBV28,TRBD1,TRBJ2-6,-,TGTGCCAGCAGCTCAGCCGGGACAGGGGGCACGTATGGGGCCAACGTCCTGACTTTC,CASSSAGTGGTYGANVLTF
TRBV5-4,-,TRBJ1-2,-,TGTGCCAGCAGCGATGCGGGGGGGGCGAATGGCTACACCTTC,CASSDAGGANGYTF
TRBV7-8,-,TRBJ1-1,-,TGTGCCAGCAGCTTGACTGAAAACACTGAAGCTTTCTTT,CASSLTENTEAFF
TRBV6-5,-,TRBJ2-2,once,TGTGCCAGCAGCATTGTCCTCACCGGGGAGCTGTTTTTT,CASSIVLTGELFF
TRBV28,-,TRBJ2-7,-,TGTGCCATCACTCCGGGACCTTCCTACGAGCAGTACTTC,CAITPGPSYEQYF
TRBV30,-,TRBJ1-3,once,TGTGCCGGTACCCCCGGGAGCCTCTCTGGAAACACCATATATTTT,CAGTPGSLSGNTIYF
TRBV29-1,-,TRBJ2-3,-,TGCAGCTCCCTTCTCCGGTGGACAGATACGCAGTATTTT,CSSLLRWTDTQYF
TRBV18,-,TRBJ1-1,-,TGTGCCAGCTCACCAGTAAGGGAACCTAACACTGAAGCTTTCTTT,CASSPVREPNTEAFF
TRBV4-2,-,TRBJ1-3,-,TGTGCCAGCAGCCAGGGTGGACAGCGCTCTGGAAACACCATATATTTT,CASSQGGQRSGNTIYF
TRBV11-3,-,TRBJ1-1,-,TGTGCCAGCAGCTTGCGTAGGGGGGACACTGAAGCTTTCTTT,CASSLRRGDTEAFF
TRBV4-1,-,TRBJ2-6,-,TGCGCCAGCAGCTCTCCTCCAGGGGCCGGGGCCAACGTCCTGACTTTC,CASSSPPGAGANVLTF
TRBV7-2,-,TRBJ2-5,-,TGTGCCAGCAGCTTAGGTCCCAGGGGCCTAGAGGAGACCCAGTACTTC,CASSLGPRGLEETQYF
TRBV11-2,-,TRBJ2-3,-,TGTGCCAGCCGCGAGGGCCCGGTCACAGATACGCAGTATTTT,CASREGPVTDTQYF
TRBV5-1,TRBD1,TRBJ2-7,-,TGCGCCAGCAAAACAGGGGATGGGTACGAGCAGTACTTC,CASKTGDGYEQYF